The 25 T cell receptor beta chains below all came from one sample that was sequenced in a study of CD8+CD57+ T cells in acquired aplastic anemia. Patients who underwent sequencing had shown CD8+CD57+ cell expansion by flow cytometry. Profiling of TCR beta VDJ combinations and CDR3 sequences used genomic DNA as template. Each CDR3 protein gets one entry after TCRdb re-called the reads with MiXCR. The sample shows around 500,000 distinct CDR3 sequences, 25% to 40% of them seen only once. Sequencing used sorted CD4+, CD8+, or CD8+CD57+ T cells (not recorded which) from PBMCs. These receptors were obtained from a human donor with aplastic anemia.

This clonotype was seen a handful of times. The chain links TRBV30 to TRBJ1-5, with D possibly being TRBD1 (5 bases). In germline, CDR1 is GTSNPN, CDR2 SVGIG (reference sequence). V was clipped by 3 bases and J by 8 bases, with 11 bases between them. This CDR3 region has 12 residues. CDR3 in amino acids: CAWSDSPEPQHF. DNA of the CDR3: TGTGCCTGGAGCGACAGTCCGGAGCCCCAGCATTTT.

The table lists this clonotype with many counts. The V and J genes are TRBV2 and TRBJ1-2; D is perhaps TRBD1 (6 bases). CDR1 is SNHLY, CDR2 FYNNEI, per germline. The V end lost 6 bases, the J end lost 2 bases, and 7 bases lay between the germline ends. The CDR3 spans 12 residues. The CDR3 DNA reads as TGTGCCAGCAGGGACAGAAACTATGGCTACACCTTC. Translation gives CASRDRNYGYTF.

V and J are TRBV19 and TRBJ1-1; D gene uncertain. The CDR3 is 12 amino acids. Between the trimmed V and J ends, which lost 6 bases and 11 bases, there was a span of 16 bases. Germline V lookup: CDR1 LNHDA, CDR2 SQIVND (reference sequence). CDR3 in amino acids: CASSSEFGLAFF. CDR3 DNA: TGTGCCAGTAGCTCCGAGTTTGGGTTGGCTTTCTTT.

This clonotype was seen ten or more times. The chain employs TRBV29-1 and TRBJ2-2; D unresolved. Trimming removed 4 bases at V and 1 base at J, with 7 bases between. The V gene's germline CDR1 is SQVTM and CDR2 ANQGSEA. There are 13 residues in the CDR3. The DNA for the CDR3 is TGCAGCGTTGTGGTCGGGAACACCGGGGAGCTGTTTTTT. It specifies CSVVVGNTGELFF.

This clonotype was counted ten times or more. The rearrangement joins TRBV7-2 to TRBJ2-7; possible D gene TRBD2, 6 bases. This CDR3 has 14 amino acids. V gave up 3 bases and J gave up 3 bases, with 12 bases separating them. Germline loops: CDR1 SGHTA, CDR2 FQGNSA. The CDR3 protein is CASSFSGPRYEQYF. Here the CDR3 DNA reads TGTGCCAGCAGCTTTAGCGGCCCACGCTACGAGCAGTACTTC.

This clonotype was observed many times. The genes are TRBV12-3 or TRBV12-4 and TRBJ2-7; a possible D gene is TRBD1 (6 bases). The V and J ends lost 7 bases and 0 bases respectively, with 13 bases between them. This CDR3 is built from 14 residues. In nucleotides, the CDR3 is TGTGCCAGCACCCCGACAGGAAGCTCCTACGAGCAGTACTTC. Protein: CASTPTGSSYEQYF.

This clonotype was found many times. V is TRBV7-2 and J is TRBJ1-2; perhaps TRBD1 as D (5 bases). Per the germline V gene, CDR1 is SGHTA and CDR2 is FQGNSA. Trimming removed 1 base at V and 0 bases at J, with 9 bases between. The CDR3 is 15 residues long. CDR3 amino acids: CASSLGVGANYGYTF. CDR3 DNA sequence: TGTGCCAGCAGCTTAGGCGTGGGGGCTAACTATGGCTACACCTTC.

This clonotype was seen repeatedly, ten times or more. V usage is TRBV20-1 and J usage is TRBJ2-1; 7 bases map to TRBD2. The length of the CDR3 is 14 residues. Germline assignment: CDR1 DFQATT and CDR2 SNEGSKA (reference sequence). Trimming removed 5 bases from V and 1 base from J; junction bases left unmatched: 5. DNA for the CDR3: TGCAGTGCTGCTAGCGGCCTATCCTACAATGAGCAGTTCTTC. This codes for CSAASGLSYNEQFF.

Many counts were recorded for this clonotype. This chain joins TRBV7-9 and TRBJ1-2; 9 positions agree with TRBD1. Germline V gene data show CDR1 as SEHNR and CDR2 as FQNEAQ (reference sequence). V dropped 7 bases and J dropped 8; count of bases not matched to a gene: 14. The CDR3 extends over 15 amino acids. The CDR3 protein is CASTAITGGAGGYTF. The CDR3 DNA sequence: TGTGCCAGCACCGCAATAACAGGGGGCGCCGGCGGCTACACCTTC.

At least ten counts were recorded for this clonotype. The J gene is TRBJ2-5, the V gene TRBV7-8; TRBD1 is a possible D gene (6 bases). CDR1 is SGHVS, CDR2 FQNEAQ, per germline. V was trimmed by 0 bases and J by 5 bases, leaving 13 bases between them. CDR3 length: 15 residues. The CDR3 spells CASSLAGGGLETQYF. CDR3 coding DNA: TGTGCCAGCAGCTTAGCTGGGGGCGGGTTGGAGACCCAGTACTTC.

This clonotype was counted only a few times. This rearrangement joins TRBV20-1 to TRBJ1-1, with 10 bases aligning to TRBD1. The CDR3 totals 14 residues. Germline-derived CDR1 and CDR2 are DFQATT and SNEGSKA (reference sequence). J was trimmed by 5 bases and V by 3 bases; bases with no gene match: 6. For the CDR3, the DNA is TGCAGTGCTAGCCCAGGGACAGGGGATACTGAAGCTTTCTTT. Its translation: CSASPGTGDTEAFF.

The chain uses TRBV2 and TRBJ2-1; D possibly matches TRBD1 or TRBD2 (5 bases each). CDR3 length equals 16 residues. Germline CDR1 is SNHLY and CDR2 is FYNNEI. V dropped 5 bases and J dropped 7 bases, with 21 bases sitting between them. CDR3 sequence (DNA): TGTGCCAGCAGTCCCAGCAGCCGGGGTGGGGGTAATGAGCAGTTCTTC. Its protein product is CASSPSSRGGGNEQFF. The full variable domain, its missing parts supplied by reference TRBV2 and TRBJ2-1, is EPEVTQTPSHQVTQMGQEVILRCVPISNHLYFYWYRQILGQKVEFLVSFYNNEISEKSEIFDDQFSVERPDGSNFTLKIRSTKLEDSAMYFCASSPSSRGGGNEQFFGPGTRLTVL.

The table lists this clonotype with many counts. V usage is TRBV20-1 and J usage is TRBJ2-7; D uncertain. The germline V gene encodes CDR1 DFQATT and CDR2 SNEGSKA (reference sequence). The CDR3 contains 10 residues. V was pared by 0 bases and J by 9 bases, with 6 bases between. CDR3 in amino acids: CSARDSVQYF. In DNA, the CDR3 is TGCAGTGCTAGAGATTCCGTGCAGTACTTC.

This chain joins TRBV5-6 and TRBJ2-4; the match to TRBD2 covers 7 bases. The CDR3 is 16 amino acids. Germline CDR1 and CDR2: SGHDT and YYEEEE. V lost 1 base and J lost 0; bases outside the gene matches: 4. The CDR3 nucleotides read TGTGCCAGCAGCTTGAGGTCTAGCGGAGCCAAAAACATTCAGTACTTC. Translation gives CASSLRSSGAKNIQYF.

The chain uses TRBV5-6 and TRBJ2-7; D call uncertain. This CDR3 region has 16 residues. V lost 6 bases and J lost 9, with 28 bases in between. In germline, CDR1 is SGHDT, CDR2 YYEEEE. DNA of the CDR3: TGTGCCAGCACCCGAAAACGACGGAACTTAGGGTCCGGGCAGTACTTC. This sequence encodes CASTRKRRNLGSGQYF.

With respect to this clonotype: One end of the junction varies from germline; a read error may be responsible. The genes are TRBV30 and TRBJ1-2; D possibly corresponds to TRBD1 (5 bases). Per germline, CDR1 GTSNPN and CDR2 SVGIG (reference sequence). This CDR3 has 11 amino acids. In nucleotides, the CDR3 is TGTGCCTGGGACCGTGAACAGGTCCCGGTGTTC. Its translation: CAWDREQVPVF.

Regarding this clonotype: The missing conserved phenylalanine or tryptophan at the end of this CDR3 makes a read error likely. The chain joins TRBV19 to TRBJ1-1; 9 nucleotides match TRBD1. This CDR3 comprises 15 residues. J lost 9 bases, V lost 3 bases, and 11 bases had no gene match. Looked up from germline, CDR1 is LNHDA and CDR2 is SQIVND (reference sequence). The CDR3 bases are TGTGCCAGTAGTATCGTCACACAGGGGGCGTTCAAAGCTTTCGTT. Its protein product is CASSIVTQGAFKAFV.

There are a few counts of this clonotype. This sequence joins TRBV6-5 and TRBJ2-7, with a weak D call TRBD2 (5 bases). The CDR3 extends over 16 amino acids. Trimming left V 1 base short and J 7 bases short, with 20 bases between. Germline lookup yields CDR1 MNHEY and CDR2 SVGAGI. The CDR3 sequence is CASSYWPLPGTGEQYF. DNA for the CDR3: TGTGCCAGCAGTTACTGGCCATTACCGGGAACGGGGGAGCAGTACTTC.

The chain's CDR3 is CASSLASAGGPEAFF. CDR3 bases: TGTGCCAGCAGCTTAGCTTCCGCCGGGGGGCCTGAAGCTTTCTTT. J is TRBJ1-1 and V is TRBV19; a weak D match, TRBD1 (6 bases). V was cut by 9 bases and J by 6 bases, with 23 bases left in between. This CDR3 contains 15 residues. Per germline, CDR1 LNHDA and CDR2 SQIVND (reference sequence).

CDR3 region: CASSYGAGGLEQYF. CDR3 nucleotide sequence: TGTGCCAGCAGTTATGGAGCGGGGGGGCTCGAGCAGTACTTC. The rearrangement uses TRBV2 and TRBJ2-7, with 10 nucleotides matching TRBD2. V lost 5 bases and J lost 6; bases outside the gene matches: 7. Germline CDR1 SNHLY, CDR2 FYNNEI. The CDR3 totals 14 residues.

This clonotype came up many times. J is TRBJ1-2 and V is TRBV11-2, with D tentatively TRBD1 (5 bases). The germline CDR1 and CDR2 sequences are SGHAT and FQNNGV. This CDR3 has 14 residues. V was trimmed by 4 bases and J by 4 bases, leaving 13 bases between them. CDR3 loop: CASSSTGGLYGYTF. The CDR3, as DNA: TGTGCCAGCAGCTCCACCGGGGGTCTCTATGGCTACACCTTC.

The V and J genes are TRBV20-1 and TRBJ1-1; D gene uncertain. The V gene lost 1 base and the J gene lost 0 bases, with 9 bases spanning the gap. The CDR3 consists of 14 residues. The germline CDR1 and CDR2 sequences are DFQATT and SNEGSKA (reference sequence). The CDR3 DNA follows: TGCAGTGCTAGAGGTTCCGCTTTGAACACTGAAGCTTTCTTT. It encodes CSARGSALNTEAFF.

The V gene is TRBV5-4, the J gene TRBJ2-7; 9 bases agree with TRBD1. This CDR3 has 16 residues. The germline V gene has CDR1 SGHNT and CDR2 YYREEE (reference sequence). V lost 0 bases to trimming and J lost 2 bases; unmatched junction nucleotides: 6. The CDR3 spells CASSLGGQGKTYEQYF. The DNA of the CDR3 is TGTGCCAGCAGCTTGGGGGGACAGGGTAAAACCTACGAGCAGTACTTC.

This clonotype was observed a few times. CDR3 DNA sequence: TGTGCTAGTGGTGTAGGGACAGACCCCTACAATGAGCAGTTCTTC. Translation: CASGVGTDPYNEQFF. The chain employs TRBV12-5 and TRBJ2-1, with 7 bases that match TRBD1. Germline V gives CDR1 LGHNT, CDR2 FRNRAP. This CDR3 is 15 amino acids long. With V trimmed by 5 bases and J by 2 bases, 6 bases remained unmatched.

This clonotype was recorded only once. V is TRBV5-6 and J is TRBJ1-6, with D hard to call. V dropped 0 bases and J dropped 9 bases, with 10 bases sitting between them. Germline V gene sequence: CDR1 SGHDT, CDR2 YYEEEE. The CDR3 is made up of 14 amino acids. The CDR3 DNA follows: TGTGCCAGCAGCTTGGACCGCGCCATTTCACCCCTCCACTTT. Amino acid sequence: CASSLDRAISPLHF.